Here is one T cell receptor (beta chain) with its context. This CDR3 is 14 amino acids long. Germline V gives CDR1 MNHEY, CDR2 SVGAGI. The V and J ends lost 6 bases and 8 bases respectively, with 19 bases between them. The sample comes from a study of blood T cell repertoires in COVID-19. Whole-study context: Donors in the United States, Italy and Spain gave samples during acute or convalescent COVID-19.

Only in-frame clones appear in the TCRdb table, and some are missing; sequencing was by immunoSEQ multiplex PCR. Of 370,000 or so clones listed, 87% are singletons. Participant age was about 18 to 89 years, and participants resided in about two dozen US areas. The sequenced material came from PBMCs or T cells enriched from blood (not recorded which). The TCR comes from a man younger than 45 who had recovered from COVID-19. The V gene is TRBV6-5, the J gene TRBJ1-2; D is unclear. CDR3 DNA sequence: TGTGCCAGCAGCGAGACGTCTGTTGCGGAAGGCTACACCTTC. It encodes CASSETSVAEGYTF.